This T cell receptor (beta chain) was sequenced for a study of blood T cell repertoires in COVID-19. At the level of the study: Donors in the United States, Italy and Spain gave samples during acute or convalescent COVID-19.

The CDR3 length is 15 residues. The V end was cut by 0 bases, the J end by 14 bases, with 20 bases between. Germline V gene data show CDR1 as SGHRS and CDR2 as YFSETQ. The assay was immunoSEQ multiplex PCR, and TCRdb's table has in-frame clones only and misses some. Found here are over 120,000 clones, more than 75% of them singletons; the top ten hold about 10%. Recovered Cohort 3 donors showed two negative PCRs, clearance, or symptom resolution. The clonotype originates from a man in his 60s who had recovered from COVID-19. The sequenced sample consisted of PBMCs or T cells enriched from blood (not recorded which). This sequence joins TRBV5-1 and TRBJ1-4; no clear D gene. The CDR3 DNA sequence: TGCGCCAGCAGCTTGGATGGTGGCTCCACATTTGGTCTGTTTTTT. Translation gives CASSLDGGSTFGLFF.